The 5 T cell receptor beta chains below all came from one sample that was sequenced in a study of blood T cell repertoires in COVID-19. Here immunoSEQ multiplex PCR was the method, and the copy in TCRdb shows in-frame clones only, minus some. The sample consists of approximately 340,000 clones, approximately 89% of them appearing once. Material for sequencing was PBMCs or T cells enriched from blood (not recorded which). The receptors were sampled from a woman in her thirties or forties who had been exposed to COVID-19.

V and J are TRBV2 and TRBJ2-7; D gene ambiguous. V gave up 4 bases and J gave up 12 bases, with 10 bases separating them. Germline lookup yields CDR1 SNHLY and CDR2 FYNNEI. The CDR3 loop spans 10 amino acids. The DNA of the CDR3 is TGTGCCAGCAGTGCCGTCGTCGTGTACTTC. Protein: CASSAVVVYF.

This chain's CDR3 is CASSVNPIQETQYF. CDR3 nucleotides: TGTGCCAGCAGCGTAAATCCTATCCAAGAGACCCAGTACTTC. The chain recombines TRBV9 with TRBJ2-5; D call uncertain. Trimming stripped 1 base from V and 1 base from J, with 8 bases between. The germline V gene has CDR1 SGDLS and CDR2 YYNGEE. The CDR3 has 14 amino acids.

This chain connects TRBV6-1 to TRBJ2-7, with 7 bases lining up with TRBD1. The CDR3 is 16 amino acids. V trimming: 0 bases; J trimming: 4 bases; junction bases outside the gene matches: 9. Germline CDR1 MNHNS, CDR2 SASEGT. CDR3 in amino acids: CASSEALTGRVYEQYF. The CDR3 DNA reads TGTGCCAGCAGTGAAGCGTTGACAGGGAGAGTGTACGAGCAGTACTTC.

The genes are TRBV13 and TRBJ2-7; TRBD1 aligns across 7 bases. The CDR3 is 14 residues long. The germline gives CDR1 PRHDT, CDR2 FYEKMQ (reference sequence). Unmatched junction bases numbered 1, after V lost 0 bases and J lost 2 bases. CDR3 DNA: TGTGCCAGCAGCTTAGGCCAGGGGGCCTACGAGCAGTACTTC. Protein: CASSLGQGAYEQYF.

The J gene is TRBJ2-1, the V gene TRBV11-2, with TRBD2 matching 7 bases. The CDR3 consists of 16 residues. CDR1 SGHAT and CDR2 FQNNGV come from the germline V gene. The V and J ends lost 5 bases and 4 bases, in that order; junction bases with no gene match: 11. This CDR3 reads CASSVRPAGLYNEQFF. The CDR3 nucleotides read TGTGCCAGCAGCGTTAGACCAGCGGGACTTTACAATGAGCAGTTCTTC.